A selection of T cell receptor beta chains follows, all from one sample in a study of T cells in Graves' hyperthyroidism and ophthalmopathy. TCRdb re-derived calls from the multiplex PCR reads in MiXCR, one entry per CDR3 protein. The sample yields 400,000 to 550,000 distinct CDR3 sequences, approximately 15% seen once. Sequencing used blood. Receptor source: a woman aged 18-29 years with Graves' hyperthyroidism. The CDR3 runs from the conserved cysteine through the conserved F or W. Fields, in order: J gene, V gene, D gene, CDR3 protein. D genes are given only for firm matches.

TRBJ1-1	TRBV6-5	TRBD1	CASSYSTQGDTEAFF
TRBJ2-3	TRBV7-3	NA	CASSSYSLEDLTDTQYF
TRBJ2-2	TRBV5-1	NA	CASSLATGELFF
TRBJ1-1	TRBV19	NA	CATTRTALEAFF
TRBJ2-7	TRBV3-1	NA	CARSPPGQEVWYEQYF
TRBJ2-1	TRBV5-1	NA	CASNQGSYNEQFF
TRBJ1-2	TRBV7-9	NA	CGGEQQDSNYGYTF
TRBJ2-4	TRBV6-4	NA	CASSAKGKNIQYF
TRBJ2-5	TRBV6-5	NA	CASSYRAGLYQETQYF
TRBJ1-1	TRBV12-3/TRBV12-4	NA	CASSTSEAFF
TRBJ2-1	TRBV4-1	TRBD2	CASSPRLADNNEQFF
TRBJ1-1	TRBV20-1	NA	CSAPWGTEAFF
TRBJ2-1	TRBV11-3	TRBD2	CASSLGGLAGVGEQFF
TRBJ2-5	TRBV20-1	NA	CSASAGLQETQYF
TRBJ2-1	TRBV14	TRBD2	CASRDLAGGYNEQFF
TRBJ1-1	TRBV6-2/TRBV6-3	NA	CASSRLGGMNTEAFF
TRBJ2-1	TRBV18	TRBD2	CASSRTSGSRDEQFF
TRBJ1-5	TRBV3-1	TRBD1	CTSSQDNRGQQPQHF
TRBJ1-2	TRBV7-9	TRBD1	CASSFGTGEGYTF
TRBJ2-7	TRBV14	TRBD2	CASSQGTSGRGYEQYF
TRBJ2-1	TRBV5-1	TRBD1	CASSLGQGVHEQFF
TRBJ2-7	TRBV6-1	NA	CASTKSTPSGDPYEQYF
TRBJ2-1	TRBV9	NA	CASSVLVSSYNEQFF
TRBJ1-2	TRBV12-3/TRBV12-4	NA	CASRPGRIYGYTF
TRBJ2-1	TRBV5-6	NA	CASLAPFLAEGGTEQFF
TRBJ2-3	TRBV29-1	NA	CSGVLADTQYF
TRBJ2-1	TRBV5-1	NA	CASSLVATSLGDEQFF
TRBJ2-5	TRBV12-5	TRBD2	CASGLPGGQETQYF
TRBJ2-1	TRBV24-1	NA	CATSEQGGTEQFF
TRBJ2-1	TRBV19	TRBD1	CASIPTGDVSYNEQFF
TRBJ2-2	TRBV5-1	NA	CASSLRLEAGRTGELFF
TRBJ2-3	TRBV19	TRBD2	CASKALAGSTDTQYF
TRBJ1-4	TRBV6-5	NA	CASSYQRGEKLFF
TRBJ2-2	TRBV10-2	NA	CASQRGTGELFF
TRBJ1-2	TRBV6-1	NA	CASPPISGTDYGYTF
TRBJ1-6	TRBV12-3/TRBV12-4	NA	CASSLDGGAGSPLHF
TRBJ1-1	TRBV19	NA	CASSIGPVGSEAFF
TRBJ2-7	TRBV4-2	NA	CASSQTPSDSAAYEQYF
TRBJ1-5	TRBV6-9	NA	CASSYSTGGQPQHF
TRBJ2-2	TRBV2	TRBD2	CASRRLAGGDDTGELFF
TRBJ2-1	TRBV7-2	NA	CASSLPWGATYNEQFF
TRBJ2-5	TRBV9	TRBD2	CASSVGTSGETQYF
TRBJ2-5	TRBV11-2	TRBD1	CASSPGTARGETQYF
TRBJ2-1	TRBV2	NA	CANPLGGSSYNEQFF
TRBJ2-5	TRBV28	TRBD1	CASNLQGQGSQETQYF
TRBJ2-1	TRBV11-3	TRBD2	CASSLDRLAGDGEQFF
TRBJ1-5	TRBV29-1	TRBD1	CSVAAGTGRQPQHF
TRBJ1-5	TRBV19	NA	CASTRSNQPQHF
TRBJ2-7	TRBV10-3	TRBD1	CAISAIGQGVYEQYF
TRBJ1-5	TRBV2	NA	CASSAETNQPQHF
TRBJ2-1	TRBV2	NA	CASSEGGLDNEQFF
TRBJ2-1	TRBV20-1	TRBD2	CSAPRGSPYNEQFF
TRBJ2-1	TRBV20-1	TRBD2	CSATLAASYNEQFF